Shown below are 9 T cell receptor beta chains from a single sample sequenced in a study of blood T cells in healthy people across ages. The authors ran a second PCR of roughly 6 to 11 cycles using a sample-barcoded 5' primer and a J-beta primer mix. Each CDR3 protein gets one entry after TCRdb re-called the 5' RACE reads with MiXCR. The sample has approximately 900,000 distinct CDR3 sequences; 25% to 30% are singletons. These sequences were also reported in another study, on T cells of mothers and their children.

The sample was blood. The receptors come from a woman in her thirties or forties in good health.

The CDR3 DNA reads TGTGCCAGCAGTGACCTCCGGACGGGGACCCAGTACTTC. As protein: CASSDLRTGTQYF. The rearrangement links TRBV25-1 to TRBJ2-5; D call uncertain. Trimming removed 3 bases from V and 7 bases from J, with 12 bases in between. This CDR3 contains 13 residues. CDR1 is MGHDK and CDR2 is SYGVNS in the germline V gene.

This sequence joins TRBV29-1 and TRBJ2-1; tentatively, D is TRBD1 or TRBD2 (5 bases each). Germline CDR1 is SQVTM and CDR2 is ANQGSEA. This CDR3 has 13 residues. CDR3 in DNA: TGCAGAGCCATGGGGGTCTCCTACAATGAGCAGTTCTTC. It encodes CRAMGVSYNEQFF.

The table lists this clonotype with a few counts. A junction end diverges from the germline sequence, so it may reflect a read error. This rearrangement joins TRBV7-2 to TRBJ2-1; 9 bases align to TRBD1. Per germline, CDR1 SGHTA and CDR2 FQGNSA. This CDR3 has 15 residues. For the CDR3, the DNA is TGTGCCAGCAGAACTGACAGGGGGTCCTACAGTGAGCAGTTCTTC. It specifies CASRTDRGSYSEQFF.

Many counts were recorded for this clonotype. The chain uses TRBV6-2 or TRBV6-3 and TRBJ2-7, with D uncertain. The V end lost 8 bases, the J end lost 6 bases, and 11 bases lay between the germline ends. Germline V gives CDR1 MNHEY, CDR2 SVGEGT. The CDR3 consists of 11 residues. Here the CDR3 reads CASGTAIEQYF. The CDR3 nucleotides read TGTGCCAGCGGAACAGCGATCGAGCAGTACTTC.

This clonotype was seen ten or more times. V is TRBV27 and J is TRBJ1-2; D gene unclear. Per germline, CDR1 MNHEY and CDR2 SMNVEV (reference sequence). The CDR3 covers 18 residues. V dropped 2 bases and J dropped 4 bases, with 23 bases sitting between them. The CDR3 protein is CASSLRLLGDGRSYGYTF. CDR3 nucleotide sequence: TGTGCCAGCAGTTTAAGGTTATTGGGCGATGGCCGCAGCTATGGCTACACCTTC.

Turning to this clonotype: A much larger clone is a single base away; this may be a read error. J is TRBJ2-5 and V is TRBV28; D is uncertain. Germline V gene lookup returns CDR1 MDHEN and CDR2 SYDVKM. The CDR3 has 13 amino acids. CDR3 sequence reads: CAGSPINEETQYF. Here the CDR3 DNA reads TGTGCCGGCAGTCCCATTAACGAAGAGACCCAGTACTTC.

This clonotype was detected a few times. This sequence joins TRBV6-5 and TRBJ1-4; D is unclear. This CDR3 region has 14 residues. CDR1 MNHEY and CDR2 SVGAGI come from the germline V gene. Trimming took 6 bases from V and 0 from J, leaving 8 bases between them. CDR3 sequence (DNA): TGTGCCAGCAGGTTATTTGCAACTAATGAAAAACTGTTTTTT. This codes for CASRLFATNEKLFF.

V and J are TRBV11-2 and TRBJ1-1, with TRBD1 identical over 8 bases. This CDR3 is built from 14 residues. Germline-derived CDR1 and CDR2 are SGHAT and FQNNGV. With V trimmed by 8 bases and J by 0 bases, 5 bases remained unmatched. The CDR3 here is CASPGQGVNTEAFF. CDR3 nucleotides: TGTGCCAGCCCAGGACAGGGAGTGAACACTGAAGCTTTCTTT.

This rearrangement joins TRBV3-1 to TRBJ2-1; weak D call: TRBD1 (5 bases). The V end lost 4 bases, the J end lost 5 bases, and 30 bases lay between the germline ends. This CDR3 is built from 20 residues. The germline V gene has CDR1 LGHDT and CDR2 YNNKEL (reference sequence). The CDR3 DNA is TGTGCCAGCAGCCCGCGAAAAAGAGCACGGACACTCGTTACGGACAATGAGCAGTTCTTC. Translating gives CASSPRKRARTLVTDNEQFF.